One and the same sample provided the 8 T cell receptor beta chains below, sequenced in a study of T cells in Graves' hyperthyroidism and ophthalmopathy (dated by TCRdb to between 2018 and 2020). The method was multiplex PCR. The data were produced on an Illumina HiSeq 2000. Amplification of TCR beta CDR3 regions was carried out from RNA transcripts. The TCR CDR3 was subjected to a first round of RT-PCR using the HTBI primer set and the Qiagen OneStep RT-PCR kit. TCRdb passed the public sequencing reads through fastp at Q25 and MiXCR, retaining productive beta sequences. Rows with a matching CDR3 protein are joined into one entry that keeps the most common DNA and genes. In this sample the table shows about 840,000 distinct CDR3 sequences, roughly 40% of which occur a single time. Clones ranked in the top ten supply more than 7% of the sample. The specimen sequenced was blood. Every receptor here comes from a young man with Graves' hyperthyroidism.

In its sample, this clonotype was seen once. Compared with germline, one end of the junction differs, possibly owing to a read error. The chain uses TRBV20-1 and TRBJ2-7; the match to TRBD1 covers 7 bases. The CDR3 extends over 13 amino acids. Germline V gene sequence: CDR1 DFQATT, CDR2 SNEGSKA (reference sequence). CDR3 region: CGARQDRSYEQYF. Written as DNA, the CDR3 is TGCGGTGCTAGGCAGGACAGGTCCTACGAGCAGTACTTC.

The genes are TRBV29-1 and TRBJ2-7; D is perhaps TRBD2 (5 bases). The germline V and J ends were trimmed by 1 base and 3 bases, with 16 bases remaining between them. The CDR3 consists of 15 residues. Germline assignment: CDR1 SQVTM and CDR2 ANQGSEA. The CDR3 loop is CSVEGLAGGDYEQYF. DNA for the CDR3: TGCAGCGTTGAAGGCCTAGCAGGAGGTGACTACGAGCAGTACTTC.

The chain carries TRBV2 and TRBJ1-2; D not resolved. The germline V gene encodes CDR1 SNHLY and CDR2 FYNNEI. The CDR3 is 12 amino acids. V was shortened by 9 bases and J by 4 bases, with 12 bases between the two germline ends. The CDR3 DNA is TGTGCCAGTTCGGACCAGACCTATGGCTACACCTTC. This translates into CASSDQTYGYTF.

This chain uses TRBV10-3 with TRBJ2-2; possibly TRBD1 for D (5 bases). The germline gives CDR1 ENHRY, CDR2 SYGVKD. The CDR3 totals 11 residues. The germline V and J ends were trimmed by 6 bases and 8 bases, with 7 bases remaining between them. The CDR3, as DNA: TGTGCCATCAGGAAGGGGGGGGAGCTGTTTTTT. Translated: CAIRKGGELFF.

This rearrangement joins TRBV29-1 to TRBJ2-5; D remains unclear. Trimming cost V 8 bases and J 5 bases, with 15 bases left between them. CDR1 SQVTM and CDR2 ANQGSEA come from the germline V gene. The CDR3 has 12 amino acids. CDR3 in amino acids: CSSPGLGETQYF. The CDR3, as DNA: TGCAGCTCGCCGGGCCTCGGGGAGACCCAGTACTTC.

CDR3 bases: TGTGCCAGCAGTTTAACCCAGGTCGAAGCTTTCTTT. This encodes CASSLTQVEAFF. The V and J genes are TRBV2 and TRBJ1-1; D remains ambiguous. This CDR3 region has 12 residues. Germline V gene sequence: CDR1 SNHLY, CDR2 FYNNEI. V gave up 5 bases and J gave up 8 bases, with 12 bases separating them.

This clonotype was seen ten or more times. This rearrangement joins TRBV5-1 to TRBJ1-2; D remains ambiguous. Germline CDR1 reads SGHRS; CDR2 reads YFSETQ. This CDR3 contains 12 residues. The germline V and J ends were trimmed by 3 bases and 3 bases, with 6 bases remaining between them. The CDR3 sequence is CASSSNDYGYTF. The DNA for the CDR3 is TGCGCCAGCAGCTCAAATGACTATGGCTACACCTTC.

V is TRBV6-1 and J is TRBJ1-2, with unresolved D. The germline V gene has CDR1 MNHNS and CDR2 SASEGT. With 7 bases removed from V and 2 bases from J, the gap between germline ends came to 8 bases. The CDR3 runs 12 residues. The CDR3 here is CASNRRNYGYTF. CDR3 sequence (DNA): TGTGCCAGCAATAGGAGAAACTATGGCTACACCTTC.